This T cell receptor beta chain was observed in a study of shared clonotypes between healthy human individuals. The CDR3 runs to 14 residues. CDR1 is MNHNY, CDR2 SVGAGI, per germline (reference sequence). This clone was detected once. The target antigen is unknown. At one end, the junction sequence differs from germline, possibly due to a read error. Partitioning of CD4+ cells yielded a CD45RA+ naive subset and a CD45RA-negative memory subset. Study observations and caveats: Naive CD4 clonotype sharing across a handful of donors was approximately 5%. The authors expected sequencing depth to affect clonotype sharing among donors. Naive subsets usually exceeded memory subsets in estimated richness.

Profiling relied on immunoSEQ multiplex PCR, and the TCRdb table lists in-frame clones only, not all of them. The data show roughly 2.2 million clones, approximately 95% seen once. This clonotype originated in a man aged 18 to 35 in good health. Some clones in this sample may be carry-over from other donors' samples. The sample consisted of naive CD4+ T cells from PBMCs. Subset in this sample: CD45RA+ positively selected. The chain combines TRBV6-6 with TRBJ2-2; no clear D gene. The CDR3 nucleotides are TGTGTCAGCACGGAGTTCCTTACCACCGGGGAGCTGTTTTTT. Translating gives CVSTEFLTTGELFF.